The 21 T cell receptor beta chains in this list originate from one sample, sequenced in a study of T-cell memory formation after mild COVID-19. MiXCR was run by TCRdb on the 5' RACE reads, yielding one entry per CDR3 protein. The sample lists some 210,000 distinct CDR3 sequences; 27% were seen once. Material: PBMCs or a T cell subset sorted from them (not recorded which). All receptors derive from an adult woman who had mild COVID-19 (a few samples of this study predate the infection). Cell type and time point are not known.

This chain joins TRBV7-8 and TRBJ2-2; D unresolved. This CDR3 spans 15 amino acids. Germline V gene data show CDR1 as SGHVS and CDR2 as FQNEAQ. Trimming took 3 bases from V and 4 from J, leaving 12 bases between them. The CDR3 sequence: CASSFQAKGTGELFF. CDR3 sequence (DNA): TGTGCCAGCAGCTTTCAGGCCAAGGGCACCGGGGAGCTGTTTTTT.

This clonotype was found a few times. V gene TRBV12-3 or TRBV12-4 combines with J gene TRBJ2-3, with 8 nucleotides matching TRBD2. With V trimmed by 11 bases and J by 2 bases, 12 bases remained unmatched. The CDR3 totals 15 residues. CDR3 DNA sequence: TGTGCCTCCCGCAGTCTTAGCGGGAACACAGATACGCAGTATTTT. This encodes CASRSLSGNTDTQYF.

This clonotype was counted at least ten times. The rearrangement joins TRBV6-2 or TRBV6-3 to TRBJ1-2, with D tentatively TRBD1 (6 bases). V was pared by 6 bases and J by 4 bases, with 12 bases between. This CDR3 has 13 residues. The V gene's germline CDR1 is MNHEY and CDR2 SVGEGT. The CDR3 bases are TGTGCCAGCAGCCGACAGGAGGCCTATGGCTACACCTTC. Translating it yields CASSRQEAYGYTF.

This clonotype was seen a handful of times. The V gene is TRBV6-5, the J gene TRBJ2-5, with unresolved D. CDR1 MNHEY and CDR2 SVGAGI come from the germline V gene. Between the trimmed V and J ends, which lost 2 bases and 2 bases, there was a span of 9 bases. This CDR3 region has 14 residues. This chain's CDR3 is CASSYSDNQETQYF. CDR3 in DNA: TGTGCCAGCAGTTACAGTGATAATCAAGAGACCCAGTACTTC.

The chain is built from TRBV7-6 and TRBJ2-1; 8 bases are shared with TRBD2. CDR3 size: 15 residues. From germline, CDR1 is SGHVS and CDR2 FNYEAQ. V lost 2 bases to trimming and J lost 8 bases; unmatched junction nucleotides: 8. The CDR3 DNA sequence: TGTGCCAGCAGCTTAACTAGCGGAGCAAGCGATGAGCAGTTCTTC. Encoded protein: CASSLTSGASDEQFF.

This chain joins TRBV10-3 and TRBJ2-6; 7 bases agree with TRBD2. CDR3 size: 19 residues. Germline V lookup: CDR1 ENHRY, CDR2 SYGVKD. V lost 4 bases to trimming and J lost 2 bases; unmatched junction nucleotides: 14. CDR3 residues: CAISGGGTTLVPGANVLTF. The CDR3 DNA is TGTGCCATCAGTGGGGGCGGGACTACCCTCGTCCCTGGGGCCAACGTCCTGACTTTC.

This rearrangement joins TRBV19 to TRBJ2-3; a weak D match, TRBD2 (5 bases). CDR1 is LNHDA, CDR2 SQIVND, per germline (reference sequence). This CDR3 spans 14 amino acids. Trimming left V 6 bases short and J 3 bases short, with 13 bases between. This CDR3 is CASRSEDGTDTQYF. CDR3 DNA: TGTGCCAGTAGATCGGAGGATGGGACAGATACGCAGTATTTT.

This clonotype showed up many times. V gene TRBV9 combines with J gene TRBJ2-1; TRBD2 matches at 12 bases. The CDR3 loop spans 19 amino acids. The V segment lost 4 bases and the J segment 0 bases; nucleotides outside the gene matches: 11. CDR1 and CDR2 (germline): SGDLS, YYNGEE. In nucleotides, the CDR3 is TGTGCCAGCAGCCCTCGACTAGCGGGGGAGCCGGGCTCCTACAATGAGCAGTTCTTC. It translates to CASSPRLAGEPGSYNEQFF.

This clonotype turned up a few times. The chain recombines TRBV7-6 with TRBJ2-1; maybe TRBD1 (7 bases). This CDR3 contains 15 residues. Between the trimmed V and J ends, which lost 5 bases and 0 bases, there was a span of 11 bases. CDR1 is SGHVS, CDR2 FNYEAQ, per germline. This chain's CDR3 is CASSPGDSSYNEQFF. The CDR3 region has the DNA TGTGCCAGCAGCCCGGGGGACAGCTCCTACAATGAGCAGTTCTTC.

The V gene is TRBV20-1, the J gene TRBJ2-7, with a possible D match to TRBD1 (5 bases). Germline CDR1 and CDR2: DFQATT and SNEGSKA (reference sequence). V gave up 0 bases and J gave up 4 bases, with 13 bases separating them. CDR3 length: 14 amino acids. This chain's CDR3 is CSARDRAGLYEQYF. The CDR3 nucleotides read TGCAGTGCTAGAGATCGGGCAGGGTTGTACGAGCAGTACTTC.

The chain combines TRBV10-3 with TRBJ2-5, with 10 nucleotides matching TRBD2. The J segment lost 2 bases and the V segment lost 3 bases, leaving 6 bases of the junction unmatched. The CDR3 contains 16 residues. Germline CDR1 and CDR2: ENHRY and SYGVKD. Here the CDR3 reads CAISDDIAGGQETQYF. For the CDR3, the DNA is TGTGCCATCAGTGACGACATAGCGGGGGGACAAGAGACCCAGTACTTC.

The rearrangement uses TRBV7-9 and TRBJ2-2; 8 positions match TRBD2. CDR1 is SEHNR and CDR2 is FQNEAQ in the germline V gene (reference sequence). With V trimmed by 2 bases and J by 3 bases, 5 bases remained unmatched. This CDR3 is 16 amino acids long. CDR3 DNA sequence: TGTGCCAGCAGCTTATCGGGGGGGCCTTACACCGGGGAGCTGTTTTTT. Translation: CASSLSGGPYTGELFF.

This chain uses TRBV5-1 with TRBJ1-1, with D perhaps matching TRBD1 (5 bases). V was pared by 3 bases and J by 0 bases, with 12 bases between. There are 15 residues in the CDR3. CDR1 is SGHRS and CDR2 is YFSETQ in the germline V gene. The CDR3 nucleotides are TGCGCCAGCAGCTGGGGGACGGGGATGAACACTGAAGCTTTCTTT. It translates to CASSWGTGMNTEAFF.

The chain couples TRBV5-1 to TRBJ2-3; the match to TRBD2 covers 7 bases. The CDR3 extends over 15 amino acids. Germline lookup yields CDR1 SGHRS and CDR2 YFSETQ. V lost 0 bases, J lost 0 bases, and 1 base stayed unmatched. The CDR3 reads CASSLGGGSTDTQYF. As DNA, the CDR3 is TGCGCCAGCAGCTTGGGCGGGGGAAGCACAGATACGCAGTATTTT.

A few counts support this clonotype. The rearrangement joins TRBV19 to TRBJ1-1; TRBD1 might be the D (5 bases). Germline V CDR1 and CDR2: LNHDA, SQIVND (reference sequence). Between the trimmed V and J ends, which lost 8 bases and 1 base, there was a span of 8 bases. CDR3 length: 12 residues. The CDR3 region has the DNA TGTGCCAGTTGGGACTGGAACACTGAAGCTTTCTTT. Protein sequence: CASWDWNTEAFF.

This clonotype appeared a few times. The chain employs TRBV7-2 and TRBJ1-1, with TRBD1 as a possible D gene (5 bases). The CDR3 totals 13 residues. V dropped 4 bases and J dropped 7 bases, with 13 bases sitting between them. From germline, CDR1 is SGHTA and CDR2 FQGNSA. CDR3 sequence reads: CASSSGWGIEAFF. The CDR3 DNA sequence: TGTGCCAGCAGCTCAGGTTGGGGGATTGAAGCTTTCTTT.

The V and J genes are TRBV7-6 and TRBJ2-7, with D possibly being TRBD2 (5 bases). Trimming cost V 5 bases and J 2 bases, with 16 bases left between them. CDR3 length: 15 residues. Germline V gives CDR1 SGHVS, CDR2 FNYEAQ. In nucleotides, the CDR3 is TGTGCCAGCAGCCCCCTGGAGGCGGGCGCCTACGAGCAGTACTTC. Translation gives CASSPLEAGAYEQYF.

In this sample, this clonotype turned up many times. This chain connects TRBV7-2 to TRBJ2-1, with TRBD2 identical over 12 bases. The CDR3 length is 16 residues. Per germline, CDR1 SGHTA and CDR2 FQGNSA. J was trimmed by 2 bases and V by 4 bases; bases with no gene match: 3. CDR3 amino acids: CASSSRLAGAYNEQFF. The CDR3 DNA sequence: TGTGCCAGCAGCTCTAGACTAGCGGGGGCCTACAATGAGCAGTTCTTC.

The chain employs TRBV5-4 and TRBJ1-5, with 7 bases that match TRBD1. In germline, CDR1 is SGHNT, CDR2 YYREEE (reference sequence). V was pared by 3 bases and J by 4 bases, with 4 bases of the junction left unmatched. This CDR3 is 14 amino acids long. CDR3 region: CASSSGTANQPQHF. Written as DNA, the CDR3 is TGTGCCAGCAGCTCGGGGACAGCTAATCAGCCCCAGCATTTT.

The CDR3, as DNA: TGCGCCAGCAGCCGCACCTCGGGGAACTCTGGGGCCAACGTCCTGACTTTC. It encodes CASSRTSGNSGANVLTF. This chain links TRBV4-1 with TRBJ2-6, with a possible D match to TRBD2 (5 bases). The CDR3 spans 17 residues. The ends were cut back, 4 bases at V and 0 bases at J, with 13 bases in the middle. CDR1 is MGHRA, CDR2 YSYEKL, per germline.

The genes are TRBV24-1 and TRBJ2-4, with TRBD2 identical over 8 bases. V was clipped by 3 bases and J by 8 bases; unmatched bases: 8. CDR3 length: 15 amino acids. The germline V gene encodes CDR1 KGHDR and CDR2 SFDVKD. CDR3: CATSDPRAGGDIQYF. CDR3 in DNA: TGTGCCACCAGTGATCCCCGGGCGGGAGGAGACATTCAGTACTTC.